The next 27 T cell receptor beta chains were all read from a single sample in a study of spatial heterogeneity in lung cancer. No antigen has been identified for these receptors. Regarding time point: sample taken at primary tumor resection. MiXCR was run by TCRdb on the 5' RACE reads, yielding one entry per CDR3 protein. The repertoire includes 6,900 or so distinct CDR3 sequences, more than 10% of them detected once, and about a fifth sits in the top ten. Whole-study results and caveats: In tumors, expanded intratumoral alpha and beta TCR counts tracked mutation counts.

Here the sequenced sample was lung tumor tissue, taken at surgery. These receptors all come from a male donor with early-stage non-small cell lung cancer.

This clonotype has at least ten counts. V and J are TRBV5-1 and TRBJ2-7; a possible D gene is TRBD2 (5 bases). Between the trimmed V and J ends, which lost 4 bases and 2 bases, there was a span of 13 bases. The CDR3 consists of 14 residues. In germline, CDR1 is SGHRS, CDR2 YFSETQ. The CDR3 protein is CASSQIEGTYEQYF. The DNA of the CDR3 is TGCGCCAGCAGCCAAATCGAGGGCACCTACGAGCAGTACTTC.

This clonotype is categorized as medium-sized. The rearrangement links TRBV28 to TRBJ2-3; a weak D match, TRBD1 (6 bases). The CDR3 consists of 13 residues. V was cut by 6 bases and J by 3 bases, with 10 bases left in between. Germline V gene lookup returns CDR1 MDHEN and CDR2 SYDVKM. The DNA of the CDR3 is TGTGCCAGCAGGTTACAGGGAACAGATACGCAGTATTTT. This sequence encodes CASRLQGTDTQYF.

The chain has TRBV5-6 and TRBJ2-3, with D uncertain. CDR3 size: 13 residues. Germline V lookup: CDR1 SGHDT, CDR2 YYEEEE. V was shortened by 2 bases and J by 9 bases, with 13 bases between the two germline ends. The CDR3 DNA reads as TGTGCCAGCAGCTTTGCTTTAGATGAAACGCAGTATTTT. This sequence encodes CASSFALDETQYF.

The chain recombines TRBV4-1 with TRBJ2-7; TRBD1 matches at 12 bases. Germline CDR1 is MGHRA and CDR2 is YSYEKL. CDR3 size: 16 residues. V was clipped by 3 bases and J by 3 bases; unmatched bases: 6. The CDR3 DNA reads TGCGCCAGCAGCCAGGACGGGACAGGGGGCCTCTACGAGCAGTACTTC. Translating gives CASSQDGTGGLYEQYF.

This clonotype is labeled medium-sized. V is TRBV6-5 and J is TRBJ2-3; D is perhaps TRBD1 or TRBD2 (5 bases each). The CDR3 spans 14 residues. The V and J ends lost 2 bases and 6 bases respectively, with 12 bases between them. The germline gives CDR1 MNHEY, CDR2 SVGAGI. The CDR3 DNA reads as TGTGCCAGCAGTTACCGCGAGGGGCGGGATACGCAGTATTTT. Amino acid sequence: CASSYREGRDTQYF.

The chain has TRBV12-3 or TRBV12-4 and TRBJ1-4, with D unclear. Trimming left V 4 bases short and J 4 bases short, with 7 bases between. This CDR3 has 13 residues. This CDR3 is CASSSQLNEKLFF. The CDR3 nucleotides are TGTGCCAGCAGTTCCCAGCTTAATGAAAAACTGTTTTTT.

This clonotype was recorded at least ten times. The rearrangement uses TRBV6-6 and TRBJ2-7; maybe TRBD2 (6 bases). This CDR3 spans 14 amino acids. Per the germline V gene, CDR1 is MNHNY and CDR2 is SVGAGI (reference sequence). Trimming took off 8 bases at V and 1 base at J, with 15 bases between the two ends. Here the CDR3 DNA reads TGTGCCAGCCGATCTAGCGCGCAGTCCTACGAGCAGTACTTC. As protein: CASRSSAQSYEQYF.

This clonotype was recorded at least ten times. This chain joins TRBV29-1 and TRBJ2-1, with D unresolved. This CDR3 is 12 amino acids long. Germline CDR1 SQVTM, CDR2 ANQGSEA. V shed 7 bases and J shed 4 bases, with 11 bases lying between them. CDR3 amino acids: CSAPTQYNEQFF. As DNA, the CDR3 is TGCAGCGCCCCGACTCAATACAATGAGCAGTTCTTC.

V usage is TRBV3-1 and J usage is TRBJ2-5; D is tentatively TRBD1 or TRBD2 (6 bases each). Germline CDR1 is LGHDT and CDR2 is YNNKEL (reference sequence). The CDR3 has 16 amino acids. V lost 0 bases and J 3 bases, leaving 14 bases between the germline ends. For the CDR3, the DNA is TGTGCCAGCAGCCAAGATCCCCGGGGGCGCGAAGAGACCCAGTACTTC. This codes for CASSQDPRGREETQYF.

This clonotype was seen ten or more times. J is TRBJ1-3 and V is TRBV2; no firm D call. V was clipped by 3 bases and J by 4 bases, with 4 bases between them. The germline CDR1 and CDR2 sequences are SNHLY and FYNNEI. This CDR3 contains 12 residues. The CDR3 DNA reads TGTGCCAGCAGTGAGGGGGGAAACACCATATATTTT. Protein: CASSEGGNTIYF.

The CDR3 region has the DNA TGTGCCATCAGTGAGTCAGGGACAGGGGGCCAGCGGTACTTC. This encodes CAISESGTGGQRYF. The chain links TRBV10-3 to TRBJ2-7; 12 nucleotides line up with TRBD1. The CDR3 totals 14 residues. In germline, CDR1 is ENHRY, CDR2 SYGVKD. The V gene end was trimmed by 0 bases and the J gene end by 12 bases; junction bases not matched to a gene: 6.

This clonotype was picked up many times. The CDR3: CASSQDGREQYF. CDR3 bases: TGTGCCAGCAGCCAAGATGGGCGGGAGCAGTACTTC. The V gene is TRBV4-2, the J gene TRBJ2-7, with D hard to call. Between the trimmed V and J ends, which lost 0 bases and 7 bases, there was a span of 7 bases. The CDR3 length is 12 residues. Germline CDR1 and CDR2: LGHNA and YNFKEQ.

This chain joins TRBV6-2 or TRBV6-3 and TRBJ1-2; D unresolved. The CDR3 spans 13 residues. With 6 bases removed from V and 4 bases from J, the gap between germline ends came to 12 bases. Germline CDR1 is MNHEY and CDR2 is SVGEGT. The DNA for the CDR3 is TGTGCCAGCAGGGACGCGACGACCTATGGCTACACCTTC. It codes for CASRDATTYGYTF.

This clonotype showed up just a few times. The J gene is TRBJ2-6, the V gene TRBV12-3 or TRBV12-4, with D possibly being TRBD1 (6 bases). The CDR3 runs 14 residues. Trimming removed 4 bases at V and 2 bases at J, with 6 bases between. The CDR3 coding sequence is TGTGCCAGCAGTTGGGACACTGGGGCCAACGTCCTGACTTTC. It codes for CASSWDTGANVLTF.

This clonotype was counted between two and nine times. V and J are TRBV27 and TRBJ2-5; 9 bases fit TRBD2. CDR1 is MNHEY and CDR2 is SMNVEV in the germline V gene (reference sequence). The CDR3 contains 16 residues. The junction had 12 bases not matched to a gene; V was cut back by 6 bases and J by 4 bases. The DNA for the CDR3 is TGTGCCAGCAGCTCCCCGGCTAGCGGGAACCCAGAGACCCAGTACTTC. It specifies CASSSPASGNPETQYF.

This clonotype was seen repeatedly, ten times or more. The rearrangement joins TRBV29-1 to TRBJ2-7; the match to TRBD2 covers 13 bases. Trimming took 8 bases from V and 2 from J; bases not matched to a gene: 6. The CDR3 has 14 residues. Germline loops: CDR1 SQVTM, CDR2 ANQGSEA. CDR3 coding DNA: TGCAGCATGATTGGGACTAGCGGGGCCTACGAGCAGTACTTC. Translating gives CSMIGTSGAYEQYF.

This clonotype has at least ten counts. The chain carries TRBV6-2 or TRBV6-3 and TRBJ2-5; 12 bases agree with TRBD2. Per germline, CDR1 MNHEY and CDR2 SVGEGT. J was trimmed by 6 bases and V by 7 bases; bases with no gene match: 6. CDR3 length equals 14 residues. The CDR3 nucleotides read TGTGCCAGCACGAAGACTAGCGGGAGTCAGACCCAGTACTTC. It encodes CASTKTSGSQTQYF.

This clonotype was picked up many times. CDR3 amino acids: CASSEGLAGWMTQYF. CDR3 coding DNA: TGTGCCAGCAGTGAGGGGCTAGCGGGATGGATGACCCAGTACTTC. The chain uses TRBV2 and TRBJ2-5; 9 bases line up with TRBD2. There are 15 residues in the CDR3. Trimming cost V 3 bases and J 7 bases; bases outside gene matches: 9. Germline V gene sequence: CDR1 SNHLY, CDR2 FYNNEI.

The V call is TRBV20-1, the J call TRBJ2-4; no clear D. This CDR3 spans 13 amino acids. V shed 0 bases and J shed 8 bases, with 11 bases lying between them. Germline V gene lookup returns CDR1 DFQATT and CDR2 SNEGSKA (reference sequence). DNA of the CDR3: TGCAGTGCTAGAGATTCCACCTCGGACATTCAGTACTTC. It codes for CSARDSTSDIQYF.

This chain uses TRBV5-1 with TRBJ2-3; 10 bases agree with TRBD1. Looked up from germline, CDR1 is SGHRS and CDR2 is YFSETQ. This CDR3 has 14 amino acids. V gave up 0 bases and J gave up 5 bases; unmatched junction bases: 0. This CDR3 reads CASSLGDRGDTQYF. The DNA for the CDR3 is TGCGCCAGCAGCTTGGGGGACAGGGGAGATACGCAGTATTTT.

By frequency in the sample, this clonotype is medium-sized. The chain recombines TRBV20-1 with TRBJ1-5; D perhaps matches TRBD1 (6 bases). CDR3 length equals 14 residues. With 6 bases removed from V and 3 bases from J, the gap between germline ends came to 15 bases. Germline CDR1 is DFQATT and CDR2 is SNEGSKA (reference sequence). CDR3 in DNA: TGCAGTGCCCTTTCGGGGACAAACAATCAGCCCCAGCATTTT. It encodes CSALSGTNNQPQHF.

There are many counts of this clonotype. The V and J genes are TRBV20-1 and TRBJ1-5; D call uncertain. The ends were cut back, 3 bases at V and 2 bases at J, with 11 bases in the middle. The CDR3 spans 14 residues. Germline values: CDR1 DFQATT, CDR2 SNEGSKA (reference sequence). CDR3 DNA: TGCAGTGCTAGCCCGGGAACGGGCAATCAGCCCCAGCATTTT. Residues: CSASPGTGNQPQHF.

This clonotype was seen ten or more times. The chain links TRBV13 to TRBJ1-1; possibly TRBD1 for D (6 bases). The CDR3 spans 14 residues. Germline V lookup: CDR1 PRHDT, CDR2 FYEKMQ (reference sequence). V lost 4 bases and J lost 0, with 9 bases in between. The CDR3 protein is CASSWGQMNTEAFF. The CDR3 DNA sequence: TGTGCCAGCAGCTGGGGGCAGATGAACACTGAAGCTTTCTTT.

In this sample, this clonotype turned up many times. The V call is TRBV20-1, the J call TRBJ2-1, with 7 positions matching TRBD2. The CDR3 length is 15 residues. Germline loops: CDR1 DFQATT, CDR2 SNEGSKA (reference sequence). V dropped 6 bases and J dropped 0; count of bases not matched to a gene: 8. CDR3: CSASSGPSSYNEQFF. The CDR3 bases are TGCAGTGCATCTAGCGGACCGAGCTCCTACAATGAGCAGTTCTTC.

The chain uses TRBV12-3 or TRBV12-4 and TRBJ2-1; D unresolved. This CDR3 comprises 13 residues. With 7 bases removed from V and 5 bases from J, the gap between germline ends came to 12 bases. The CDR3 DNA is TGTGCCAGCACCACGGACGCTAACAATGAGCAGTTCTTC. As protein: CASTTDANNEQFF.

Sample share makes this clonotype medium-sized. The chain's CDR3 is CASSLAQLAYNEQFF. DNA for the CDR3: TGTGCCAGCAGCTTAGCCCAACTAGCGTACAATGAGCAGTTCTTC. V gene TRBV11-2 combines with J gene TRBJ2-1; 7 bases map to TRBD2. Germline V lookup: CDR1 SGHAT, CDR2 FQNNGV. The CDR3 spans 15 residues. With 1 base clipped from V and 4 bases from J, the junction kept 4 bases outside the gene matches. Combining the CDR3 with reference TRBV11-2 and TRBJ2-1 gives the whole variable domain EAGVAQSPRYKIIEKRQSVAFWCNPISGHATLYWYQQILGQGPKLLIQFQNNGVVDDSQLPKDRFSAERLKGVDSTLKIQPAKLEDSAVYLCASSLAQLAYNEQFFGPGTRLTVL.

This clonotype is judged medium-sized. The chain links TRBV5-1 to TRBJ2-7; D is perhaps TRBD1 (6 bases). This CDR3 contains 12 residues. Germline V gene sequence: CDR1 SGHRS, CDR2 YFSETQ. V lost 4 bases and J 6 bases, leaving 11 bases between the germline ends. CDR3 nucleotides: TGCGCCAGCAGCCCGACAGGAGGCGAGCAGTACTTC. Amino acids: CASSPTGGEQYF. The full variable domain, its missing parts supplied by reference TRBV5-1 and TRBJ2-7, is KAGVTQTPRYLIKTRGQQVTLSCSPISGHRSVSWYQQTPGQGLQFLFEYFSETQRNKGNFPGRFSGRQFSNSRSEMNVSTLELGDSALYLCASSPTGGEQYFGPGTRLTVT.